This TCR beta chain was captured in a study of T-cell memory formation after mild COVID-19. Study-wide points: A balance of CD4 and CD8 characterized clones contracting day 15 to 85, whereas later expanders leaned CD4+. Mainly CM and EM harbored the contracting CD4+ clones; mainly EMRA harbored the CD8+ ones.

MiXCR, run by TCRdb on the 5' RACE reads, gives a single entry per CDR3 protein. The sample contains tens of thousands of distinct CDR3 sequences, around 13% of which appear only once. This clonotype has more than one count but fewer than ten. Antigen specificity is unknown. Input material: PBMCs or a T cell subset sorted from them (not recorded which). This sequence originates from an adult woman who had mild COVID-19 (a few samples of this study predate the infection). Cell type and time point are not known.

The CDR3 reads CSARDMGNQPQHF. The CDR3 DNA reads as TGCAGTGCCCGGGACATGGGCAATCAGCCCCAGCATTTT. The gene calls are TRBV20-1 and TRBJ1-5; tentatively, D is TRBD1 (6 bases). Germline V CDR1 and CDR2: DFQATT, SNEGSKA (reference sequence). V lost 6 bases and J lost 2, with 11 bases in between. There are 13 residues in the CDR3.